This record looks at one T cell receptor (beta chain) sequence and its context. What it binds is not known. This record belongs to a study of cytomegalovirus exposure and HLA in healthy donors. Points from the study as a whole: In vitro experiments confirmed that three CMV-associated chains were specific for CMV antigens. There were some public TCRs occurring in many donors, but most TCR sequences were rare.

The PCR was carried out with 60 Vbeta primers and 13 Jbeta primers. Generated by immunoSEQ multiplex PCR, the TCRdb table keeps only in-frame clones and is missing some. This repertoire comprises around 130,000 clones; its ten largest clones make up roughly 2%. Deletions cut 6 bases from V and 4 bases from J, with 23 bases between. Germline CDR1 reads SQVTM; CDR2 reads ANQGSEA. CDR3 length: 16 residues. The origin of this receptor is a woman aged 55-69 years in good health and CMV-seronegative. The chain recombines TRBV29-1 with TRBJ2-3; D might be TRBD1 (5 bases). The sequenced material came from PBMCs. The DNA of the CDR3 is TGCAGCGTACTCGGTCCGGACACAAAAGGAGCAGATACGCAGTATTTT. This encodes CSVLGPDTKGADTQYF.